The clone carrying this T cell receptor beta chain was seen a few times. The antigen is undetermined. The data stem from a study of T-cell memory formation after mild COVID-19. TCRdb called the 5' RACE reads again in MiXCR, with one record for every CDR3 protein. The sample carries 350,000 to 450,000 distinct CDR3 sequences, around 24% recorded once. Overall study results and limits: Pre-infection memory harbored some responding clones, suggesting cross-reactive memory joined.

Germline loops: CDR1 DFQATT, CDR2 SNEGSKA (reference sequence). There are 12 residues in the CDR3. The V and J ends lost 1 base and 9 bases respectively, with 9 bases between them. Sequencing input: PBMCs or a T cell subset sorted from them (not recorded which). V usage is TRBV20-1 and J usage is TRBJ2-2; D not certain. The clonotype was recovered from an adult woman who had mild COVID-19 (a few samples of this study predate the infection). Cell type and time point are not known. The CDR3 spells CSARADHRELFF. Here the CDR3 DNA reads TGCAGTGCTAGAGCCGACCACCGGGAGCTGTTTTTT.